The 22 T cell receptor beta chains reported below all come from one sample, sequenced in a study of shared clonotypes between healthy human individuals. Data came from immunoSEQ multiplex PCR; TCRdb stores just in-frame clones and leaves some out. The sample shows some 980,000 clones, less than 85% of them seen only once. The sample consisted of memory CD4+ T cells sorted from blood. Specified subset: CD45RA-negative fraction. These receptors were obtained from a man aged 18-30 years in good health.

The gene calls are TRBV11-1 and TRBJ2-7, with a possible D match to TRBD1 (6 bases). Germline V gives CDR1 SGHAT, CDR2 FQDESV (reference sequence). The CDR3 has 15 amino acids. The V and J ends lost 1 base and 4 bases respectively, with 14 bases between them. The CDR3: CASSLGLGASYEQYF. CDR3 in DNA: TGTGCCAGCAGCTTAGGGCTGGGGGCCTCTTACGAGCAGTACTTC.

The rearrangement joins TRBV4-1 to TRBJ1-5; tentatively, D is TRBD1 (5 bases). V was shortened by 0 bases and J by 0 bases, with 15 bases between the two germline ends. This CDR3 spans 18 amino acids. CDR1 is MGHRA and CDR2 is YSYEKL in the germline V gene. The CDR3 DNA reads as TGCGCCAGCAGCCAAGATGGCTCCAGGGAATATAGCAATCAGCCCCAGCATTTT. Its protein product is CASSQDGSREYSNQPQHF.

A few counts support this clone. V and J are TRBV11-2 and TRBJ2-3; TRBD2 agrees at 10 bases. Trimming cost V 3 bases and J 2 bases; bases outside gene matches: 5. The CDR3 consists of 16 residues. Germline V gives CDR1 SGHAT, CDR2 FQNNGV. Written as DNA, the CDR3 is TGTGCCAGCAGCTTCCTAGCGGGGGCCACCACAGATACGCAGTATTTT. The encoded protein is CASSFLAGATTDTQYF.

The table lists this clone with a few counts. The CDR3 region has the DNA TGTGCCAGCAGCGGCGCCTACGAGCAGTACTTC. Amino acid sequence: CASSGAYEQYF. V and J are TRBV5-4 and TRBJ2-7; D is uncertain. This CDR3 has 11 amino acids. Germline assignment: CDR1 SGHNT and CDR2 YYREEE (reference sequence). Trimming left V 4 bases short and J 2 bases short, with 4 bases between.

This clone was recorded many times. V is TRBV4-1 and J is TRBJ1-2; D remains ambiguous. Germline V CDR1 and CDR2: MGHRA, YSYEKL. The CDR3 has 15 residues. Trimming took 0 bases from V and 0 from J, leaving 8 bases between them. CDR3 sequence reads: CASSQDQTPNYGYTF. The CDR3 bases are TGCGCCAGCAGCCAAGATCAGACACCTAACTATGGCTACACCTTC.

V usage is TRBV5-8 and J usage is TRBJ1-4, with D tentatively TRBD1 (6 bases). Germline CDR1 SGHTS, CDR2 YDEGEE. This CDR3 spans 15 amino acids. Trimming removed 0 bases at V and 3 bases at J, with 9 bases between. The CDR3 is CASSLGGAPNEKLFF. For the CDR3, the DNA is TGTGCCAGCAGCTTGGGGGGGGCACCTAATGAAAAACTGTTTTTT. The full variable domain, completed using reference TRBV5-8 and TRBJ1-4, is EAGVTQSPTHLIKTRGQQATLRCSPISGHTSVYWYQQALGLGLQFLLWYDEGEERNRGNFPPRFSGRQFPNYSSELNVNALELEDSALYLCASSLGGAPNEKLFFGSGTQLSVL.

This chain joins TRBV30 and TRBJ1-4, with 9 bases matching TRBD1. Germline CDR1 and CDR2: GTSNPN and SVGIG (reference sequence). The V gene end was trimmed by 4 bases and the J gene end by 8 bases; junction bases not matched to a gene: 8. The CDR3 runs to 14 residues. The CDR3 nucleotides read TGTGCCTGGAACCTACAGGGGGCTGAGGAAAAACTGTTTTTT. Its translation is CAWNLQGAEEKLFF.

This clone appeared once. The chain combines TRBV5-6 with TRBJ1-4; no definite D call. The CDR3 runs 15 residues. Trimming cost V 0 bases and J 2 bases, with 8 bases left between them. Germline loops: CDR1 SGHDT, CDR2 YYEEEE. CDR3 protein: CASSLVGRTNEKLFF. Here the CDR3 DNA reads TGTGCCAGCAGCTTGGTGGGGAGGACTAATGAAAAACTGTTTTTT.

The chain links TRBV2 to TRBJ2-7; D is uncertain. Germline assignment: CDR1 SNHLY and CDR2 FYNNEI. The V end lost 1 base, the J end lost 7 bases, and 5 bases lay between the germline ends. The CDR3 has 11 residues. The CDR3 region is CASSEVVEQYF. The CDR3, as DNA: TGTGCCAGCAGTGAAGTGGTGGAGCAGTACTTC. The full variable domain, rest sourced from reference TRBV2 and TRBJ2-7, is EPEVTQTPSHQVTQMGQEVILRCVPISNHLYFYWYRQILGQKVEFLVSFYNNEISEKSEIFDDQFSVERPDGSNFTLKIRSTKLEDSAMYFCASSEVVEQYFGPGTRLTVT.

V gene TRBV9 combines with J gene TRBJ1-5; possibly TRBD1 for D (6 bases). The V end was cut by 3 bases, the J end by 3 bases, with 10 bases between. Germline V gives CDR1 SGDLS, CDR2 YYNGEE. CDR3 length: 14 residues. CDR3 bases: TGTGCCAGCAGCGCCCGGGACAACAATCAGCCCCAGCATTTT. Translation gives CASSARDNNQPQHF.

This chain connects TRBV5-4 to TRBJ2-2; 8 nucleotides align to TRBD2. Trimming took 3 bases from V and 5 from J; bases not matched to a gene: 9. Germline CDR1 SGHNT, CDR2 YYREEE (reference sequence). The CDR3 contains 16 residues. The CDR3 reads CASSWNPTGGTGELFF. The CDR3 DNA is TGTGCCAGCAGCTGGAATCCGACGGGAGGGACCGGGGAGCTGTTTTTT.

This chain uses TRBV19 with TRBJ2-7, with 9 positions matching TRBD1. The germline V gene has CDR1 LNHDA and CDR2 SQIVND (reference sequence). The CDR3 runs to 15 residues. With V trimmed by 5 bases and J by 7 bases, 12 bases remained unmatched. The CDR3 DNA is TGTGCCAGTAGTGTCGGGACAGGGAACTCTAAAGAGCAGTACTTC. Translation gives CASSVGTGNSKEQYF.

This chain uses TRBV14 with TRBJ2-1; 15 nucleotides agree with TRBD2. The V gene end was trimmed by 5 bases and the J gene end by 7 bases; junction bases not matched to a gene: 6. Germline assignment: CDR1 SGHDN and CDR2 FVKESK. This CDR3 has 16 residues. The DNA of the CDR3 is TGTGCCAGCAGCGCCCCCGGGACTAGCGGGAGGAATGAGCAGTTCTTC. Residues: CASSAPGTSGRNEQFF.

The rearrangement uses TRBV27 and TRBJ1-5; TRBD1 is a possible D gene (6 bases). CDR3 size: 13 residues. V lost 4 bases to trimming and J lost 3 bases, with 7 bases between them. Germline V gene data show CDR1 as MNHEY and CDR2 as SMNVEV (reference sequence). The CDR3 coding sequence is TGTGCCAGCAGTTACAGGGACAATCAGCCCCAGCATTTT. Its protein is CASSYRDNQPQHF.

The chain employs TRBV6-1 and TRBJ1-1; D uncertain. Per the germline V gene, CDR1 is MNHNS and CDR2 is SASEGT. The V and J ends lost 0 bases and 1 base respectively, with 15 bases between them. CDR3 length equals 17 residues. CDR3 sequence reads: CASSEAYMNARNTEAFF. CDR3 DNA sequence: TGTGCCAGCAGTGAAGCGTACATGAACGCACGGAACACTGAAGCTTTCTTT.

The DNA for the CDR3 is TGTGCCAGCAGCGCCTCTGGGAATGAGCAGTTCTTC. Amino acids: CASSASGNEQFF. The chain links TRBV5-6 to TRBJ2-1; D gene unclear. CDR1 SGHDT and CDR2 YYEEEE come from the germline V gene. With 4 bases removed from V and 7 bases from J, the gap between germline ends came to 9 bases. The CDR3 is 12 amino acids.

The chain recombines TRBV27 with TRBJ2-7; D unclear. CDR3 size: 12 residues. The ends were cut back, 6 bases at V and 1 base at J, with 7 bases in the middle. Per the germline V gene, CDR1 is MNHEY and CDR2 is SMNVEV (reference sequence). This chain's CDR3 is CASRTPSYEQYF. CDR3 nucleotides: TGTGCCAGCAGGACACCTTCCTACGAGCAGTACTTC.

Concerning this clone: The same CDR3 arises from other DNA sequences in this sample as well. The chain combines TRBV18 with TRBJ1-2, with no clear D. The CDR3 is made up of 13 amino acids. Trimming stripped 3 bases from V and 2 bases from J, with 7 bases between. Germline V lookup: CDR1 KGHSH, CDR2 LQKENI. As DNA, the CDR3 is TGTGCCAGCTCACCGGCGGAAAACTATGGCTACACCTTC. It codes for CASSPAENYGYTF.

J is TRBJ1-5 and V is TRBV30; D gene ambiguous. V was trimmed by 1 base and J by 1 base, leaving 8 bases between them. This CDR3 comprises 14 residues. Germline V gene lookup returns CDR1 GTSNPN and CDR2 SVGIG (reference sequence). CDR3 bases: TGTGCCTGGAGTGACGGTAACAGCAATCAGCCCCAGCATTTT. This codes for CAWSDGNSNQPQHF.

This chain joins TRBV7-6 and TRBJ2-7; D is perhaps TRBD2 (6 bases). The CDR3 spans 14 residues. Per germline, CDR1 SGHVS and CDR2 FNYEAQ. With 1 base removed from V and 0 bases from J, the gap between germline ends came to 7 bases. CDR3 nucleotide sequence: TGTGCCAGCAGCTTAGAGGGACTCTCCTACGAGCAGTACTTC. Protein sequence: CASSLEGLSYEQYF. The entire variable domain, with the rest obtained from reference TRBV7-6 and TRBJ2-7, is as follows: GAGVSQSPRYKVTKRGQDVALRCDPISGHVSLYWYRQALGQGPEFLTYFNYEAQQDKSGLPNDRFSAERPEGSISTLTIQRTEQRDSAMYRCASSLEGLSYEQYFGPGTRLTVT.

This clone was seen more than once but under ten times. The genes are TRBV27 and TRBJ2-1, with no clear D. Germline loops: CDR1 MNHEY, CDR2 SMNVEV (reference sequence). The CDR3 runs to 13 residues. The V end lost 0 bases, the J end lost 13 bases, and 13 bases lay between the germline ends. CDR3 sequence: CASSLSDSGFQFF. The CDR3 nucleotides read TGTGCCAGCAGTTTATCGGATTCGGGCTTCCAGTTCTTC.

The chain uses TRBV6-5 and TRBJ1-1; D may be TRBD1 (5 bases). The CDR3 sequence is 13 residues long. Between the trimmed V and J ends, which lost 8 bases and 5 bases, there was a span of 15 bases. Germline-derived CDR1 and CDR2 are MNHEY and SVGAGI. CDR3 residues: CASSDIGGTEAFF. DNA of the CDR3: TGTGCCAGCTCGGACATAGGAGGTACTGAAGCTTTCTTT.